This T cell receptor (beta chain) was identified in a study of cytomegalovirus exposure and HLA in healthy donors. The study's findings and limits: In a later analysis, a missense DCLRE1C variant was linked to TCR beta V- and J-gene trimming.

Germline CDR1 and CDR2: SQVTM and ANQGSEA. This CDR3 is built from 11 residues. The V end lost 3 bases, the J end lost 15 bases, and 15 bases lay between the germline ends. As regards this clone: Its antigen is currently unknown.

The PCR used 60 Vbeta and 13 Jbeta primers. Profiled with immunoSEQ multiplex PCR; TCRdb holds only in-frame clones, not every one. The table shows roughly 130,000 clones, with over 70% occurring only once. V usage is TRBV29-1 and J usage is TRBJ1-3; tentative D call: TRBD1 (6 bases). This TCR was sampled from a woman aged 55 to 70 in good health and CMV-seropositive. Sequencing used PBMCs. The CDR3 loop reads CSVDEKQGTYF. The CDR3 bases are TGCAGCGTTGACGAGAAACAGGGAACATATTTT. Filled out from reference TRBV29-1 and TRBJ1-3, the complete variable domain reads SAVISQKPSRDICQRGTSLTIQCQVDSQVTMMFWYRQQPGQSLTLIATANQGSEATYESGFVIDKFPISRPNLTFSTLTVSNMSPEDSSIYLCSVDEKQGTYFGEGSWLTVV.